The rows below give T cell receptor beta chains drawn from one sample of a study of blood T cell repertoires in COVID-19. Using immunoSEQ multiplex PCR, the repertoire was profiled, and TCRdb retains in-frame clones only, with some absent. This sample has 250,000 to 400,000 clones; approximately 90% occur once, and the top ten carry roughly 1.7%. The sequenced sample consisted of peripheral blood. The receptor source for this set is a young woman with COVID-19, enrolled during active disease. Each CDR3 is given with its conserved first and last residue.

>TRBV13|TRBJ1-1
CASSRTGGFGAFF
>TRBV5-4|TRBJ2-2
CASSLGLAHNTGELFF
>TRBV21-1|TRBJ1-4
CASSKEGQGYEKLFF
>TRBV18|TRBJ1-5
CASSIGTDLNQPQHF
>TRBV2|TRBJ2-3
CASRVKSGTGTDTQYF
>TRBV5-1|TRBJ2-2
CASSQGPVKTGELFF
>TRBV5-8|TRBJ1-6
CASSLLGRGNSPLHF
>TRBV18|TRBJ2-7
CASSPPGTSGSSYEQYF
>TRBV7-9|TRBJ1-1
CASSSNRGGLFRTEAFF
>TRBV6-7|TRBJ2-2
CASSYSIPTATGELFF
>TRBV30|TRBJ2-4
CAWSTTGLNIQYF
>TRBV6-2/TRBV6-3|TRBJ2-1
CASSYSDRRKLYNEQFF
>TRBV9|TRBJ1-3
CASSRDTGNTIYF
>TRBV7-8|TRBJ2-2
CASSLKRVSTGELFF
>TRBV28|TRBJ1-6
CASTYEVYYNSPLHF
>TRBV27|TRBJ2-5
CASSLMGGLQETQYF
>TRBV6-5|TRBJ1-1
CASSYDRDQTEAFF
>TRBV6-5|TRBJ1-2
CASRGLGYYGYTF
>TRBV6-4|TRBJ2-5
CASRPGEETQYF
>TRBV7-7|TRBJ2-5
CASSLLQGALETQYF
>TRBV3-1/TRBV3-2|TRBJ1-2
CASSTVADGYTF
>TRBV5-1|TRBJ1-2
CASSFIPGHTNYGYTF
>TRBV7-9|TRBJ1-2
CASSLADREIYGYTF
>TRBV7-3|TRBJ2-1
CASRRTGGHEQFF
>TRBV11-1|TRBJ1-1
CASSSLDSTQAFF
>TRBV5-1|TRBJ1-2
CASSPLEGSDGYTF
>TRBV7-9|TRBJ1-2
CASSLAAPSNYGYTF
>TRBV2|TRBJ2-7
CASSEYVGSNSF
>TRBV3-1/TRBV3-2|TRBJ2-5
CASSFRAGGLETQYF
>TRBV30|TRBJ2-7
CAWSSDRGGALREQYF
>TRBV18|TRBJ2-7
CASSSDRQTYEQYF
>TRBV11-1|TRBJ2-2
CASREDRATGELFF
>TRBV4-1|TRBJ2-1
CASSQVGQGRRAEQFF
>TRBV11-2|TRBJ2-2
CASSLVATGELFF
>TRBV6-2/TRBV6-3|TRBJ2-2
CASSYAGGRYTGELFF
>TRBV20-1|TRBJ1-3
CSASATLGNTIYF
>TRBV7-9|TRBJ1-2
CASSLAGQPANYGYTF
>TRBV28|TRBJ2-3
CASDAAGGSDTQYF
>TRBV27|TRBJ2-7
CASSFLDRVSYEQYF
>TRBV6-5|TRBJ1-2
CAGSYSNPEDYGYTF
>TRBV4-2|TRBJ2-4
CASSQELVGPGKNIQYF
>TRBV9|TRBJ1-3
CASSQAKGYSGNTIYF
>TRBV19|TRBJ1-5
CASRDRASNQPQHF
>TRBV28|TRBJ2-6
CASSYRDFGSGANVLTF
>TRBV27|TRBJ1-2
CASRGGNGYGYTF
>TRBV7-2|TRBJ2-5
CASSTQAGREETQYF
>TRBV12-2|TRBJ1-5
CASRFLNQPQHF
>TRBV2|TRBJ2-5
CASNRQGSEETQYF